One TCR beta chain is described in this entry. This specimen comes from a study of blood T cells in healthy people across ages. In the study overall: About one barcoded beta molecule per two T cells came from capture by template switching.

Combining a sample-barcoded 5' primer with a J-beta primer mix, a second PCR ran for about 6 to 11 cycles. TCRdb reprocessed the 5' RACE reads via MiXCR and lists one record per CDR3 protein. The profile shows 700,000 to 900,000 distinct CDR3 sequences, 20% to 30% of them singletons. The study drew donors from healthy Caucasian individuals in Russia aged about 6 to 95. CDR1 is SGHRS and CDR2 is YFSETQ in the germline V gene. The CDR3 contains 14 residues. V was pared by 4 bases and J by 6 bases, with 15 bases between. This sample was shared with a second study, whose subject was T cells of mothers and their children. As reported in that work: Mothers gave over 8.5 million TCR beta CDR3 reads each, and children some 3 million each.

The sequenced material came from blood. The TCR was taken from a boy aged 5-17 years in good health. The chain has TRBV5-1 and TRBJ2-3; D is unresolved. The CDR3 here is CASSPVTGTDTQYF. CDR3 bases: TGCGCCAGCAGCCCGGTGACTGGTACGGATACGCAGTATTTT.